The clone carrying this TCR beta chain has more than one count but fewer than ten. Its antigen is currently unknown. Sorting with CD45RO/CCR7/CD25/CD127/CD95/CD27 yielded naive, central memory, regulatory and stem-like memory CD4+ cells. Purities in excess of 98% were seen in all sorted populations. This entry comes from a study of beta chain features in type 1 diabetes. Study details: Summed over all samples, the examined sorted cells came to 90 million to 120 million.

Findings and caveats of the study: The study found moderately but significantly shorter TCRB CDR3s in all four CD4+ subsets of Type 1 diabetes patients. Sampled from patients, naive, central memory and Treg TCRB repertoires appeared more similar than those sampled from healthy donors.

Germline lookup yields CDR1 SEHNR and CDR2 FQNEAQ (reference sequence). The CDR3 extends over 11 amino acids. Trimming removed 2 bases at V and 12 bases at J, with 9 bases between. The authors reverse transcribed all of the isolated RNA, so sequencing captured expressed TCRB transcripts. Profiling relied on immunoSEQ multiplex PCR, and the TCRdb table lists in-frame clones only, not all of them. The sample has 200,000 to 300,000 clones, roughly 22% seen once. The sample comprised naive CD4+ T cells from blood. This TCR derives from a middle-aged woman with type 1 diabetes. This chain connects TRBV7-9 to TRBJ2-3; tentative D call: TRBD1 (5 bases). This chain's CDR3 is CASSLQGVQYF. CDR3 sequence (DNA): TGTGCCAGCAGCTTACAAGGGGTACAGTATTTT.